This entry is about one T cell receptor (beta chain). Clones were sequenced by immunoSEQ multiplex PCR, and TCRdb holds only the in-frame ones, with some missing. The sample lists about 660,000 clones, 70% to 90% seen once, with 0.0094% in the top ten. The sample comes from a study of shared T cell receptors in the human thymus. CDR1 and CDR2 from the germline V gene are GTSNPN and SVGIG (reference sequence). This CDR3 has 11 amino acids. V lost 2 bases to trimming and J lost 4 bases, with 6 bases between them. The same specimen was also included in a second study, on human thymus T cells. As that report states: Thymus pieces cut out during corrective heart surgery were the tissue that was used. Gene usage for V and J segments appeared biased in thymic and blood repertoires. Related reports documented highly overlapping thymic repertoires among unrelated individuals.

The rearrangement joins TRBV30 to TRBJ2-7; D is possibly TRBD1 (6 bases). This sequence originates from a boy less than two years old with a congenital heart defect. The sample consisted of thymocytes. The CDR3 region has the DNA TGTGCCTGGAGTCAGGGGTACGAGCAGTACTTC. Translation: CAWSQGYEQYF.